The present T cell receptor beta chain was sequenced within a study of cytomegalovirus exposure and HLA in healthy donors. Germline CDR1 is MDHEN and CDR2 is SYDVKM. With V trimmed by 5 bases and J by 0 bases, 10 bases remained unmatched. This CDR3 contains 18 residues. Amplification used 60 Vbeta primers and 13 Jbeta primers. The table came from immunoSEQ multiplex PCR; TCRdb's copy has only in-frame clones and leaves some out. Seen here are approximately 100,000 clones, around 80% observed once, and the top ten hold approximately 1.9%. The chain combines TRBV28 with TRBJ2-7; 13 bases line up with TRBD2. This clonotype originated in a woman aged 40 to 50 in good health and CMV-seronegative. Sequencing was done on a sample of PBMCs. CDR3 bases: TGTGCCAGCAGTCCCGGACTAGCGGGAGCGCCGGCCTCCTACGAGCAGTACTTC. Amino acids: CASSPGLAGAPASYEQYF.